This entry lists 11 T cell receptor beta chains sequenced from one sample in a study of blood T cell repertoires in COVID-19. Assay: immunoSEQ multiplex PCR; the TCRdb copy retains only in-frame clones and omits some. The table includes about 44,000 clones, around 89% detected once. Sequencing was done on a sample of peripheral blood. The receptors stem from a man in his sixties or seventies with active COVID-19.

The count of this clone is one. The chain joins TRBV7-2 to TRBJ2-6, with D tentatively TRBD1 (5 bases). V lost 6 bases, J lost 2 bases, and 11 bases lay in between. Germline CDR1 and CDR2: SGHTA and FQGNSA. The CDR3 length is 15 residues. CDR3: CASSYQGTGANVLTF. CDR3 coding DNA: TGTGCCAGCAGTTACCAGGGCACTGGGGCCAACGTCCTGACTTTC. The whole variable domain, remainder taken from reference TRBV7-2 and TRBJ2-6, is GAGVSQSPSNKVTEKGKDVELRCDPISGHTALYWYRQSLGQGLEFLIYFQGNSAPDKSGLPSDRFSAERTGGSVSTLTIQRTQQEDSAVYLCASSYQGTGANVLTFGAGSRLTVL.

J is TRBJ2-3 and V is TRBV24-1; 11 positions agree with TRBD2. The CDR3 runs 17 residues. Germline CDR1 reads KGHDR; CDR2 reads SFDVKD. V lost 1 base and J lost 3; bases outside the gene matches: 5. The CDR3 region has the DNA TGTGCCACCAGTGATTTCGGACTAGCGGGCGCTACAGATACGCAGTATTTT. The encoded protein is CATSDFGLAGATDTQYF.

This clone was detected only once. The chain joins TRBV11-2 to TRBJ2-5; perhaps TRBD2 as D (5 bases). The CDR3 runs to 15 residues. CDR1 and CDR2 from the germline V gene are SGHAT and FQNNGV. The germline V and J ends were trimmed by 0 bases and 5 bases, with 13 bases remaining between them. The CDR3 DNA reads TGTGCCAGCAGCTTAGATCCTAGCCCCGGGGAGACCCAGTACTTC. It yields the protein CASSLDPSPGETQYF.

J is TRBJ2-3 and V is TRBV18; maybe TRBD1 (7 bases). This CDR3 is built from 17 residues. V dropped 3 bases and J dropped 0 bases, with 16 bases sitting between them. Germline V gene lookup returns CDR1 KGHSH and CDR2 LQKENI. Written as DNA, the CDR3 is TGTGCCAGCTCACCCCAGGAGGGCAGGGGGAGCACAGATACGCAGTATTTT. Amino acid sequence: CASSPQEGRGSTDTQYF.

This rearrangement joins TRBV9 to TRBJ2-2; 9 nucleotides agree with TRBD2. The V gene's germline CDR1 is SGDLS and CDR2 YYNGEE. This CDR3 contains 15 residues. V lost 3 bases to trimming and J lost 4 bases; unmatched junction nucleotides: 4. Here the CDR3 reads CASSGKRGATGELFF. CDR3 bases: TGTGCCAGCAGCGGGAAGCGGGGGGCCACCGGGGAGCTGTTTTTT.

This sequence joins TRBV18 and TRBJ1-5, with a possible D match to TRBD1 (6 bases). The V gene lost 3 bases and the J gene lost 3 bases, with 9 bases spanning the gap. Germline V gene data show CDR1 as KGHSH and CDR2 as LQKENI. CDR3 size: 14 residues. This chain's CDR3 is CASSPQGINQPQHF. CDR3 DNA sequence: TGTGCCAGCTCACCTCAGGGGATCAATCAGCCCCAGCATTTT. The entire variable domain, with the rest obtained from reference TRBV18 and TRBJ1-5, is as follows: NAGVMQNPRHLVRRRGQEARLRCSPMKGHSHVYWYRQLPEEGLKFMVYLQKENIIDESGMPKERFSAEFPKEGPSILRIQQVVRGDSAAYFCASSPQGINQPQHFGDGTRLSIL.

V and J are TRBV4-2 and TRBJ2-7; 9 bases line up with TRBD1. Trimming at V came to 2 bases and at J to 12 bases, leaving 14 bases not matched to a gene. From germline, CDR1 is LGHNA and CDR2 YNFKEQ. The CDR3 runs to 15 residues. CDR3 loop: CASSQTGTGTSLTYF. The CDR3 DNA reads as TGTGCCAGCAGCCAAACCGGGACAGGGACCTCCCTAACGTACTTC.

This clone was found a few times. The V and J genes are TRBV4-3 and TRBJ2-3, with D hard to call. Trimming pared 0 bases from V and 4 bases from J, leaving 11 bases between. The germline CDR1 and CDR2 sequences are LGHNA and YSLEER. There are 15 residues in the CDR3. CDR3 region: CASSQDLMAADTQYF. DNA for the CDR3: TGCGCCAGCAGCCAAGATCTAATGGCGGCAGATACGCAGTATTTT.

This clone was picked up one time. The chain links TRBV5-6 to TRBJ1-1; TRBD1 might be the D (6 bases). The length of the CDR3 is 12 residues. CDR1 SGHDT and CDR2 YYEEEE come from the germline V gene. V was trimmed by 5 bases and J by 8 bases, leaving 13 bases between them. CDR3 in amino acids: CASSYRVREAFF. The CDR3, as DNA: TGTGCCAGCAGTTACAGGGTAAGGGAAGCTTTCTTT.

This clone was observed a single time. The chain uses TRBV7-2 and TRBJ2-5, with 8 nucleotides matching TRBD2. Trimming removed 2 bases from V and 9 bases from J; junction bases left unmatched: 20. This CDR3 contains 18 residues. Germline V gene sequence: CDR1 SGHTA, CDR2 FQGNSA. This chain's CDR3 is CASSLRRVSGGGPWAQYF. The CDR3 DNA reads TGTGCCAGCAGCTTAAGAAGAGTAAGCGGGGGCGGACCGTGGGCCCAGTACTTC.

V is TRBV15 and J is TRBJ2-1; no clear D gene. The V and J ends lost 2 bases and 0 bases respectively, with 17 bases between them. The CDR3 sequence is 18 residues long. CDR1 LNHNV and CDR2 YYDKDF come from the germline V gene (reference sequence). CDR3 residues: CATSRRAPIRSSYNEQFF. CDR3 nucleotides: TGTGCCACCAGCAGACGTGCTCCTATAAGGAGCTCCTACAATGAGCAGTTCTTC.